One sample yielded the 25 T cell receptor beta chains listed below, sequenced in a study of beta chain features in type 1 diabetes. No cognate antigen is known for these TCRs. The sequenced template was cDNA made from the entire isolated RNA. The method was immunoSEQ multiplex PCR; TCRdb's version includes in-frame clones alone and lacks a portion of them. The sample carries 100,000 to 150,000 clones, around 10% recorded once. General study points: People with Type 1 diabetes carried modestly yet significantly shorter TCRB CDR3s in all four CD4+ subsets.

Sequencing was carried out using central memory CD4+ T cells from blood. These receptors originate from a young man with type 1 diabetes.

The CDR3 protein is CASSATRGQETQYF. DNA for the CDR3: TGTGCCAGCAGTGCCACGAGGGGGCAAGAGACCCAGTACTTC. The chain couples TRBV7-2 to TRBJ2-5; D is perhaps TRBD1 (6 bases). Germline CDR1 reads SGHTA; CDR2 reads FQGNSA. The CDR3 extends over 14 amino acids. Trimming removed 6 bases from V and 2 bases from J, with 13 bases in between.

The V gene is TRBV7-6, the J gene TRBJ2-1; TRBD2 might be the D (5 bases). Germline CDR1 and CDR2: SGHVS and FNYEAQ. The length of the CDR3 is 14 residues. The ends were cut back, 3 bases at V and 2 bases at J, with 8 bases in the middle. The CDR3 DNA is TGTGCCAGCAGCTTGGGAGCCACCTACAATGAGCAGTTCTTC. This gives the protein CASSLGATYNEQFF.

There are many counts of this clone. The CDR3: CASSEGGKETQYF. DNA of the CDR3: TGTGCCAGCAGCGAAGGGGGCAAAGAGACCCAGTACTTC. V gene TRBV9 combines with J gene TRBJ2-5; TRBD1 matches at 7 bases. The CDR3 extends over 13 amino acids. V was clipped by 3 bases and J by 3 bases; unmatched bases: 2. Germline CDR1 SGDLS, CDR2 YYNGEE.

This clone has a handful of counts. The rearrangement links TRBV7-3 to TRBJ1-2, with no clear D. V dropped 0 bases and J dropped 6 bases, with 8 bases sitting between them. Per the germline V gene, CDR1 is SGHTA and CDR2 is FQGTGA. CDR3 size: 13 residues. The CDR3 region is CASSLTGRNGYTF. Written as DNA, the CDR3 is TGTGCCAGCAGCTTAACAGGCAGGAATGGCTACACCTTC. The full variable domain, with the rest looked up from reference TRBV7-3 and TRBJ1-2, is GAGVSQTPSNKVTEKGKYVELRCDPISGHTALYWYRQSLGQGPEFLIYFQGTGAADDSGLPNDRFFAVRPEGSVSTLKIQRTERGDSAVYLCASSLTGRNGYTFGSGTRLTVV.

This clone was observed a handful of times. The chain recombines TRBV5-5 with TRBJ1-1; 9 bases line up with TRBD1. CDR3 length equals 15 residues. Germline CDR1 reads SGHKS; CDR2 reads YYEKEE (reference sequence). Unmatched junction bases numbered 5, after V lost 1 base and J lost 4 bases. For the CDR3, the DNA is TGTGCCAGCAGCTTGAGGGACAGGGAGGCCACTGAAGCTTTCTTT. Translating it yields CASSLRDREATEAFF.

The CDR3 sequence: CASSVLVTDTQYF. In DNA form, the CDR3 reads TGTGCCAGCAGCGTACTAGTAACAGATACGCAGTATTTT. The chain has TRBV9 and TRBJ2-3; no definite D call. CDR1 and CDR2 from the germline V gene are SGDLS and YYNGEE. This CDR3 is built from 13 residues. V lost 1 base to trimming and J lost 3 bases, with 6 bases between them.

A few counts support this clone. The V gene is TRBV5-4, the J gene TRBJ2-7, with 9 positions matching TRBD1. After removal of 1 base from V and 7 bases from J, the junction contained 15 bases not matched to a gene. Looked up from germline, CDR1 is SGHNT and CDR2 is YYREEE (reference sequence). There are 17 residues in the CDR3. CDR3 bases: TGTGCCAGCAGCTTGTCAGGACAGGGGTTTCGCTCGTGGGAGCAGTACTTC. It translates to CASSLSGQGFRSWEQYF. The variable domain in full, with the rest retrieved from reference TRBV5-4 and TRBJ2-7, is ETGVTQSPTHLIKTRGQQVTLRCSSQSGHNTVSWYQQALGQGPQFIFQYYREEENGRGNFPPRFSGLQFPNYSSELNVNALELDDSALYLCASSLSGQGFRSWEQYFGPGTRLTVT.

This clone was seen more than once but under ten times. This chain uses TRBV6-5 with TRBJ2-3, with 9 nucleotides matching TRBD1. V trimming: 4 bases; J trimming: 4 bases; junction bases outside the gene matches: 9. The CDR3 is 16 residues long. The V gene's germline CDR1 is MNHEY and CDR2 SVGAGI. The CDR3 bases are TGTGCCAGCAGTTTCTTTTCCGGGACAGGGCCAGATACGCAGTATTTT. Encoded protein: CASSFFSGTGPDTQYF.

This chain joins TRBV5-1 and TRBJ2-7, with 9 positions matching TRBD2. The CDR3 runs 18 residues. With 0 bases clipped from V and 3 bases from J, the junction kept 13 bases outside the gene matches. The V gene's germline CDR1 is SGHRS and CDR2 YFSETQ. CDR3 in amino acids: CASSLAPSGGSFDYEQYF. The CDR3, as DNA: TGCGCCAGCAGCTTGGCCCCCAGCGGGGGGTCTTTTGACTACGAGCAGTACTTC.

The chain employs TRBV6-5 and TRBJ1-3; D gene ambiguous. Between the trimmed V and J ends, which lost 0 bases and 0 bases, there was a span of 9 bases. This CDR3 is built from 16 residues. The germline V gene encodes CDR1 MNHEY and CDR2 SVGAGI. The CDR3 DNA reads TGTGCCAGCAGTTACTCGGGTGACAACTCTGGAAACACCATATATTTT. Amino acid sequence: CASSYSGDNSGNTIYF.

The chain employs TRBV9 and TRBJ2-2, with unresolved D. The CDR3 loop spans 12 amino acids. CDR1 SGDLS and CDR2 YYNGEE come from the germline V gene. Deletions cut 3 bases from V and 2 bases from J, with 2 bases between. Written as DNA, the CDR3 is TGTGCCAGCAGCGCTAACACCGGGGAGCTGTTTTTT. Translating it yields CASSANTGELFF.

The CDR3 bases are TGTGCCAGCAGACATGGGAGGGGCGGCACAGATACGCAGTATTTT. It translates to CASRHGRGGTDTQYF. The J gene is TRBJ2-3, the V gene TRBV4-2, with 7 bases aligning to TRBD2. Germline V CDR1 and CDR2: LGHNA, YNFKEQ. Trimming removed 6 bases from V and 1 base from J; junction bases left unmatched: 7. CDR3 length: 15 amino acids.

Points on this clone: Just one base apart from a much larger clone, this may be a read error. The CDR3 region is CASSPAQNTEAFF. In nucleotides, the CDR3 is TGTGCCAGCTCACCGGCCCAGAACACTGAAGCTTTCTTT. The chain carries TRBV18 and TRBJ1-1; D is ambiguous. This CDR3 has 13 amino acids. V was clipped by 3 bases and J by 1 base, with 6 bases between them. Germline-derived CDR1 and CDR2 are KGHSH and LQKENI.

This clone was recorded a few times. The chain employs TRBV5-1 and TRBJ2-1, with TRBD2 identical over 8 bases. Unmatched junction bases numbered 10, after V lost 6 bases and J lost 8 bases. Germline-derived CDR1 and CDR2 are SGHRS and YFSETQ. CDR3 size: 14 residues. The DNA for the CDR3 is TGCGCCAGCAACAAGCGGGGGACGACGGATGAGCAGTTCTTC. Its translation is CASNKRGTTDEQFF. Together with reference TRBV5-1 and TRBJ2-1, the CDR3 gives the full variable domain: KAGVTQTPRYLIKTRGQQVTLSCSPISGHRSVSWYQQTPGQGLQFLFEYFSETQRNKGNFPGRFSGRQFSNSRSEMNVSTLELGDSALYLCASNKRGTTDEQFFGPGTRLTVL.

This clone was found a few times. The gene calls are TRBV15 and TRBJ1-4; D gene uncertain. The germline V gene encodes CDR1 LNHNV and CDR2 YYDKDF (reference sequence). Trimming stripped 3 bases from V and 2 bases from J, with 4 bases between. This CDR3 contains 13 residues. The CDR3 DNA follows: TGTGCCACCAGCAGGAGTACTAATGAAAAACTGTTTTTT. Translation: CATSRSTNEKLFF.

The chain couples TRBV11-2 to TRBJ2-7; D might be TRBD1 (6 bases). The CDR3 length is 14 residues. Per germline, CDR1 SGHAT and CDR2 FQNNGV. V lost 5 bases and J 0 bases, leaving 11 bases between the germline ends. CDR3 protein: CASSRQVSSYEQYF. Here the CDR3 DNA reads TGTGCCAGCAGCCGACAGGTTAGCTCCTACGAGCAGTACTTC. Variable domain in full (rest from reference TRBV11-2 and TRBJ2-7): EAGVAQSPRYKIIEKRQSVAFWCNPISGHATLYWYQQILGQGPKLLIQFQNNGVVDDSQLPKDRFSAERLKGVDSTLKIQPAKLEDSAVYLCASSRQVSSYEQYFGPGTRLTVT.

V usage is TRBV5-1 and J usage is TRBJ2-3; 7 bases are shared with TRBD2. Unmatched junction bases numbered 9, after V lost 4 bases and J lost 4 bases. The germline V gene encodes CDR1 SGHRS and CDR2 YFSETQ. The CDR3 totals 15 residues. The CDR3 nucleotides are TGCGCCAGCAGCAGCGGACTAGTTGCCCCAGATACGCAGTATTTT. Amino acids: CASSSGLVAPDTQYF. Filled out from reference TRBV5-1 and TRBJ2-3, the complete variable domain reads KAGVTQTPRYLIKTRGQQVTLSCSPISGHRSVSWYQQTPGQGLQFLFEYFSETQRNKGNFPGRFSGRQFSNSRSEMNVSTLELGDSALYLCASSSGLVAPDTQYFGPGTRLTVL.

This clone showed up just a few times. The chain has TRBV29-1 and TRBJ2-1; D is unclear. Germline V gene sequence: CDR1 SQVTM, CDR2 ANQGSEA. CDR3 length: 15 amino acids. Trimming stripped 4 bases from V and 0 bases from J, with 13 bases between. The DNA for the CDR3 is TGCAGCGTTGGATTCGGCCCTAGCTCCTACAATGAGCAGTTCTTC. Translation: CSVGFGPSSYNEQFF.

This clone was recorded at least ten times. This chain connects TRBV27 to TRBJ2-5; maybe TRBD1 (6 bases). Trimming shortened V by 6 bases and J by 5 bases, and 13 bases separated the two germline ends. Looked up from germline, CDR1 is MNHEY and CDR2 is SMNVEV (reference sequence). This CDR3 contains 13 residues. The CDR3 loop reads CASRPGVGETQYF. CDR3 DNA: TGTGCCAGCAGACCAGGGGTCGGGGAGACCCAGTACTTC.

A few counts support this clone. The V gene is TRBV13, the J gene TRBJ2-5, with a possible D match to TRBD2 (5 bases). The germline gives CDR1 PRHDT, CDR2 FYEKMQ (reference sequence). The CDR3 runs 16 residues. V was shortened by 1 base and J by 1 base, with 13 bases between the two germline ends. This CDR3 is CASSLETGVGQETQYF. The CDR3 DNA reads TGTGCCAGCAGCTTAGAAACCGGGGTGGGCCAAGAGACCCAGTACTTC.

This clone was picked up a small number of times. The J gene is TRBJ2-5, the V gene TRBV18, with TRBD1 matching over 7 bases. This CDR3 comprises 14 residues. V trimming: 1 base; J trimming: 4 bases; junction bases outside the gene matches: 3. Germline-derived CDR1 and CDR2 are KGHSH and LQKENI. CDR3 nucleotides: TGTGCCAGCTCACCACGTAACAGGGGAGAGACCCAGTACTTC. The encoded protein is CASSPRNRGETQYF.

V and J are TRBV4-3 and TRBJ2-5; no clear D gene. Trimming took off 0 bases at V and 11 bases at J, with 16 bases between the two ends. CDR3 length: 14 residues. Germline CDR1 LGHNA, CDR2 YSLEER. CDR3 nucleotides: TGCGCCAGCAGCCAAGATCAGCAGAACCCTAGGCAGTACTTC. It is translated as CASSQDQQNPRQYF.

The gene calls are TRBV4-2 and TRBJ2-1; 11 nucleotides line up with TRBD2. Trimming cost V 3 bases and J 7 bases; bases outside gene matches: 8. Germline lookup yields CDR1 LGHNA and CDR2 YNFKEQ. The CDR3 length is 16 residues. Here the CDR3 reads CASSHPLGLAENEQFF. In DNA form, the CDR3 reads TGTGCCAGCAGCCATCCCCTGGGACTAGCGGAGAATGAGCAGTTCTTC.

There are a few counts of this clone. The chain recombines TRBV7-2 with TRBJ1-6, with no clear D. CDR3 length: 13 amino acids. Germline V gives CDR1 SGHTA, CDR2 FQGNSA. The ends were cut back, 5 bases at V and 7 bases at J, with 9 bases in the middle. The CDR3 is CASSHPRNSPLHF. The CDR3, as DNA: TGTGCCAGCAGCCACCCTAGGAATTCACCCCTCCACTTT.

In its sample, this clone was seen a few times. Other nucleotide sequences from this sample produce the same CDR3. This chain links TRBV7-9 with TRBJ1-1, with TRBD1 as a possible D gene (5 bases). CDR1 is SEHNR, CDR2 FQNEAQ, per germline (reference sequence). V gave up 4 bases and J gave up 1 base, with 7 bases separating them. The length of the CDR3 is 13 residues. The CDR3 loop is CASSSQGNTEAFF. CDR3 DNA: TGTGCCAGCAGCTCGCAGGGGAACACTGAAGCTTTCTTT.